Reported below is one T cell receptor (beta chain). The antigen is undetermined. The sample comes from a study of T-cell memory formation after mild COVID-19. The study, taken as a whole, reports: Clones contracting across day 15 to 85 had a balanced CD4/CD8 profile; later expanding clones leaned CD4+. Cross-reactive memory seemingly joined, as some responding clones were found in pre-infection memory.

With 5 bases removed from V and 3 bases from J, the gap between germline ends came to 14 bases. There are 15 residues in the CDR3. Via MiXCR, TCRdb re-called the 5' RACE reads, giving one row per CDR3 protein. The data contain tens of thousands of distinct CDR3 sequences, about 15% of them singletons. This chain links TRBV12-3 or TRBV12-4 with TRBJ2-1; D is undetermined. The sequencing input was PBMCs or a T cell subset sorted from them (not recorded which). The origin of this receptor is an adult woman who had mild COVID-19 (a few samples of this study predate the infection). Cell type and time point are not known. Here the CDR3 reads CASSPALPHYNEQFF. CDR3 DNA: TGTGCCAGCAGTCCCGCATTGCCTCACTACAATGAGCAGTTCTTC.